This TCR beta chain originates from a study of neurological immune-mediated disorders. Worth noting for this clonotype: What it binds is not known.

General observations from the study: The expanded clones of different subjects shared no CDR3 amino acid sequences (suggesting private repertoires in all groups).

Every sequencing run generated in excess of 180 million TCR-beta sequences. These sequences covered 15-18 subjects. Each CDR3 protein is one row after TCRdb ran MiXCR on the 5' RACE reads. This sample has over 25,000 distinct CDR3 sequences, with approximately 12% found just once. Volunteers at a blood bank in Maryland, USA, were the healthy controls. The unsorted libraries were generated from a total of 2 million PBMCs, which had been stored in RNAlater at -80 C. This TCR came from a man aged 60 to 75 in good health. The sample comprised PBMCs.

The DNA of the CDR3 is TGTGCCGTGGGCGGTTGGAACAATGAGCAGTTCTTC. Protein: CAVGGWNNEQFF. This chain uses TRBV24-1 with TRBJ2-1, with D uncertain. The CDR3 is 12 amino acids. Germline values: CDR1 KGHDR, CDR2 SFDVKD. Trimming took off 12 bases at V and 5 bases at J, with 13 bases between the two ends.